This T cell receptor beta chain appears in the sequencing data of a study of Ad26.COV2.S vaccination and SARS-CoV-2 variants. V lost 2 bases to trimming and J lost 5 bases; unmatched junction nucleotides: 7. Germline V gene data show CDR1 as SGHKS and CDR2 as YYEKEE (reference sequence). The CDR3 is 14 amino acids. The protocol was immunoSEQ multiplex PCR, while the TCRdb copy is restricted to in-frame clones and leaves out a portion. The sample includes approximately 340,000 clones, 70% to 90% of them seen just once. This sample's treatment: some 20 received Ad26.COV2.S at low or high dose, single or two shots; roughly 5 received placebo; per-sample allocation not given. Sampling took place 63 days after the first vaccine or placebo injection.

The TCR comes from a person between 18 and 59 years old who received the Ad26.COV2.S COVID-19 vaccine or a placebo. The material sequenced was peripheral blood, taken in a trial of Ad26.COV2.S vaccine versus placebo. The chain joins TRBV5-5 to TRBJ2-7, with 7 bases matching TRBD2. CDR3 loop: CASSFSSGAHEQYF. The CDR3 region has the DNA TGTGCCAGCAGCTTTAGCAGCGGGGCCCACGAGCAGTACTTC.